This TCR beta chain was retrieved from a study of CD8 T cells in Susac syndrome. Through negative isolation, CD4+ and CD8+ T cells were obtained, while TEMRA cells were enriched using FACS. Points on this clonotype: Its antigen is unknown.

Random hexamers served to reverse transcribe roughly 0.45 to 1 ug RNA. TCR beta CDR3 was amplified by immunoSEQ multiplex PCR. This amplification extended across 54 Vbeta and 13 Jbeta segments. MiXCR, run by TCRdb on the immunoSEQ multiplex PCR reads, gives a single entry per CDR3 protein. The profile shows 170,000 or so distinct CDR3 sequences, roughly 92% of them singletons. The germline V and J ends were trimmed by 1 base and 0 bases, with 16 bases remaining between them. CDR1 is SQVTM, CDR2 ANQGSEA, per germline. The CDR3 is 17 residues long. Regarding the study as a whole: The relatively small number of individuals in the TCR sequencing and HLA analysis was acknowledged by the study.

The V call is TRBV29-1, the J call TRBJ2-1, with D tentatively TRBD2 (5 bases). This sequence originates from a human donor with multiple sclerosis. Sequencing used CD4+ T cells from PBMCs. For the CDR3, the DNA is TGCAGCGTTGAAGGGGCGCCGGGGAAAAGCTCCTACAATGAGCAGTTCTTC. Protein: CSVEGAPGKSSYNEQFF.